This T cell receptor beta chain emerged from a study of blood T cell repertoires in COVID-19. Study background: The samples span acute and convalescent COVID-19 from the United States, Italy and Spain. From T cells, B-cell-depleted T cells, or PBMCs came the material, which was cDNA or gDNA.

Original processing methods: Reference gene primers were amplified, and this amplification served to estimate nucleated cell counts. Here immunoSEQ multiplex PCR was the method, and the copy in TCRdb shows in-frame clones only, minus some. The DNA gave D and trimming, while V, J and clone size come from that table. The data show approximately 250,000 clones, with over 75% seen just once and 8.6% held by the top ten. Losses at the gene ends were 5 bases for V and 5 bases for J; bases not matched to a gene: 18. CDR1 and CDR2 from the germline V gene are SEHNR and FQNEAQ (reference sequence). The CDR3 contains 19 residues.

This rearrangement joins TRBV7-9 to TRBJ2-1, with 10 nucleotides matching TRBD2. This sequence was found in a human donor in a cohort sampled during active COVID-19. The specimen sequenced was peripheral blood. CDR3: CASSLSLGVSGRVHNEQFF. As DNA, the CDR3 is TGTGCCAGCAGCCTCTCACTGGGTGTGAGCGGGAGGGTACACAATGAGCAGTTCTTC.